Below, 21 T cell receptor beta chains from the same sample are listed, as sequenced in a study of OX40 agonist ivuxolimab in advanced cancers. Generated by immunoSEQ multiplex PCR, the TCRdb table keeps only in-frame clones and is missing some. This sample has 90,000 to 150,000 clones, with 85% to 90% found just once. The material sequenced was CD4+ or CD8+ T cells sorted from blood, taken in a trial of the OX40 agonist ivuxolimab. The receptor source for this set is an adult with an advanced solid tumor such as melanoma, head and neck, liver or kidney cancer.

The CDR3 loop reads CASSAGGNTGELFF. In nucleotides, the CDR3 is TGTGCCAGTAGTGCTGGGGGGAACACCGGGGAGCTGTTTTTT. The chain links TRBV19 to TRBJ2-2; either TRBD1 or TRBD2 may fit D (5 bases each). Trimming stripped 5 bases from V and 1 base from J, with 8 bases between. In germline, CDR1 is LNHDA, CDR2 SQIVND (reference sequence). CDR3 size: 14 residues.

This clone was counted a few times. The CDR3 protein is CASSPTQGNNYGYTF. For the CDR3, the DNA is TGTGCCAGCAGCCCCACCCAGGGGAATAACTATGGCTACACCTTC. This chain connects TRBV7-3 to TRBJ1-2, with D tentatively TRBD1 (6 bases). The CDR3 is 15 residues long. V was clipped by 5 bases and J by 1 base, with 14 bases between them. The germline gives CDR1 SGHTA, CDR2 FQGTGA.

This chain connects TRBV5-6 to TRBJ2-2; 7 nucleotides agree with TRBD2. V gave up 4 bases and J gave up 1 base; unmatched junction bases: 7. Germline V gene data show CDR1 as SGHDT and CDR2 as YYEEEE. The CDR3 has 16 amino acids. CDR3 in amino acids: CASSPLGGGNTGELFF. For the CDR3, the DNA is TGTGCCAGCAGCCCACTTGGGGGGGGGAACACCGGGGAGCTGTTTTTT. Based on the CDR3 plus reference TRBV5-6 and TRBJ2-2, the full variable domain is DAGVTQSPTHLIKTRGQQVTLRCSPKSGHDTVSWYQQALGQGPQFIFQYYEEEERQRGNFPDRFSGHQFPNYSSELNVNALLLGDSALYLCASSPLGGGNTGELFFGEGSRLTVL.

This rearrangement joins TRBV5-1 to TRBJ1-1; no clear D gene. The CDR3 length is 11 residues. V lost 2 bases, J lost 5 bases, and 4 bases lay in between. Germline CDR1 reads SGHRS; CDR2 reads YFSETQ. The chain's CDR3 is CASSLDTEAFF. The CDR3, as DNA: TGCGCCAGCAGCTTAGATACTGAAGCTTTCTTT.

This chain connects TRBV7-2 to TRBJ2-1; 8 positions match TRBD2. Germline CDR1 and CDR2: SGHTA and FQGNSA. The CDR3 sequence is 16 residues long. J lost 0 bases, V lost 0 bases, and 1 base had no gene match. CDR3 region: CASSLAAGGSYNEQFF. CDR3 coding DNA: TGTGCCAGCAGCTTAGCTGCGGGGGGCTCCTACAATGAGCAGTTCTTC.

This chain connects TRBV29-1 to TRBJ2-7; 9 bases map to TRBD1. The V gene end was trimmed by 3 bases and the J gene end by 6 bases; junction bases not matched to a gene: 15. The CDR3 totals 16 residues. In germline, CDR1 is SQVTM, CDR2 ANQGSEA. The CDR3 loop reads CSVEEFAGTGRSEQYF. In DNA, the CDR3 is TGCAGCGTTGAGGAATTTGCCGGGACAGGGAGATCCGAGCAGTACTTC.

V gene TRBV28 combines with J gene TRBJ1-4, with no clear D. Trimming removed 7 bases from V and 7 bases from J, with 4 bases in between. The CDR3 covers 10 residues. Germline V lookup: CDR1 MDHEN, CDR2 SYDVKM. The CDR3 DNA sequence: TGTGCCAGCAATGGTGAAAAACTGTTTTTT. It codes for CASNGEKLFF.

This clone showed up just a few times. The CDR3 here is CAWSRGQGGNQPQHF. CDR3 bases: TGTGCCTGGAGTCGTGGACAGGGAGGCAATCAGCCCCAGCATTTT. The rearrangement uses TRBV30 and TRBJ1-5; the match to TRBD1 covers 8 bases. Trimming removed 2 bases from V and 2 bases from J; junction bases left unmatched: 5. Germline V lookup: CDR1 GTSNPN, CDR2 SVGIG (reference sequence). The CDR3 has 15 residues.

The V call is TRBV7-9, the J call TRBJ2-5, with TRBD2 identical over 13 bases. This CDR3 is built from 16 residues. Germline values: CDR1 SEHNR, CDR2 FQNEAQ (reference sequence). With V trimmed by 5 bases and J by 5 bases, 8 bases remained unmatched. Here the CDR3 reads CASSTTSGGPRETQYF. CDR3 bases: TGTGCCAGCAGCACGACTAGCGGGGGGCCGAGGGAGACCCAGTACTTC.

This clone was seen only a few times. The CDR3 is CASTWRGILGTEAFF. The CDR3 DNA follows: TGTGCCAGCACTTGGAGGGGGATCTTAGGCACTGAAGCTTTCTTT. The chain links TRBV6-1 to TRBJ1-1, with D possibly matching TRBD1 (6 bases). The length of the CDR3 is 15 residues. V lost 7 bases to trimming and J lost 4 bases, with 19 bases between them. The V gene's germline CDR1 is MNHNS and CDR2 SASEGT.

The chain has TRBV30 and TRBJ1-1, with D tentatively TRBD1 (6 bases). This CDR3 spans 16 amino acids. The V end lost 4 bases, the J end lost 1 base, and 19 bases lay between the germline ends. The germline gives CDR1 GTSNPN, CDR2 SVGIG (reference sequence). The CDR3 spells CAWNRDKERANTEAFF. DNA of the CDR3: TGTGCCTGGAATAGGGACAAAGAGAGAGCGAACACTGAAGCTTTCTTT.

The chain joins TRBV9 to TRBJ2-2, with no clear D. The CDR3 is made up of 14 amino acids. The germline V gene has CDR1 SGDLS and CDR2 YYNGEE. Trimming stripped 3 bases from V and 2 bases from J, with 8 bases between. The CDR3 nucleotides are TGTGCCAGCAGCGCTTTATTTAACACCGGGGAGCTGTTTTTT. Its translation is CASSALFNTGELFF.

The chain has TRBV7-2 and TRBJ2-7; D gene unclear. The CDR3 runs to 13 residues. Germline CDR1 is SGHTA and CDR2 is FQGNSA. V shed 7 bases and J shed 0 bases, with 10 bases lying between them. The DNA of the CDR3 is TGTGCCAGCACTCACACGGGCTCCTACGAGCAGTACTTC. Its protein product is CASTHTGSYEQYF.

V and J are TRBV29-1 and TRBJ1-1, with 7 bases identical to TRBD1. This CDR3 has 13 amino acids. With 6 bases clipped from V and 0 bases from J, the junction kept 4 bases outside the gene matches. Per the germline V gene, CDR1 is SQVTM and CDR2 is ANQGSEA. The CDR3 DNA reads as TGCAGCGTCAACAGGGGCATGAACACTGAAGCTTTCTTT. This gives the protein CSVNRGMNTEAFF.

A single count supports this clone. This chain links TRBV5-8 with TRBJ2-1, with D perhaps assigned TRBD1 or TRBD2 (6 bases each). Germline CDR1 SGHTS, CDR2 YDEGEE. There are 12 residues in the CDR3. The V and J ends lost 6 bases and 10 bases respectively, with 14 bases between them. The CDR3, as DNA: TGTGCCAGCACCACGACGGGGGCCGAGCAGTTCTTC. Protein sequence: CASTTTGAEQFF.

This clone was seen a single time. The CDR3 DNA follows: TGCGCCAGCAGCCTGCTTACAACTAATGAAAAACTGTTTTTT. Amino acid sequence: CASSLLTTNEKLFF. The gene calls are TRBV5-1 and TRBJ1-4; D is uncertain. Germline V gene sequence: CDR1 SGHRS, CDR2 YFSETQ. This CDR3 is built from 14 residues. Trimming left V 4 bases short and J 0 bases short, with 7 bases between. The full variable domain, in which reference TRBV5-1 and TRBJ1-4 provide the parts outside the CDR3, is KAGVTQTPRYLIKTRGQQVTLSCSPISGHRSVSWYQQTPGQGLQFLFEYFSETQRNKGNFPGRFSGRQFSNSRSEMNVSTLELGDSALYLCASSLLTTNEKLFFGSGTQLSVL.

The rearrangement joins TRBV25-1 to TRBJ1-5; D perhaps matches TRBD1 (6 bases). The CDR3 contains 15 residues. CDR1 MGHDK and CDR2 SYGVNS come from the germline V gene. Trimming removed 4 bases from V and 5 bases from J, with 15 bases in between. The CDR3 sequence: CASSAPGGGDQPQHF. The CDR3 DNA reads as TGTGCCAGCAGTGCCCCTGGGGGCGGAGATCAGCCCCAGCATTTT.

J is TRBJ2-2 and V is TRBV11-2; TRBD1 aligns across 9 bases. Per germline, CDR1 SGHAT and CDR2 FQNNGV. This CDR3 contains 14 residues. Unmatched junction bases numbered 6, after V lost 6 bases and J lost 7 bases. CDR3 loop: CASRKQGAGGELFF. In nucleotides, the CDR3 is TGTGCCAGCAGGAAACAGGGGGCAGGCGGGGAGCTGTTTTTT.

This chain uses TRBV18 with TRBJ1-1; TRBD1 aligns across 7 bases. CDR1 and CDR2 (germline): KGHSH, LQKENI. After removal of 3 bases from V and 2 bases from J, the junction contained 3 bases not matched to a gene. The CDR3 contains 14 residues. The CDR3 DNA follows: TGTGCCAGCTCACCGACAGGGTTAAACACTGAAGCTTTCTTT. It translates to CASSPTGLNTEAFF.

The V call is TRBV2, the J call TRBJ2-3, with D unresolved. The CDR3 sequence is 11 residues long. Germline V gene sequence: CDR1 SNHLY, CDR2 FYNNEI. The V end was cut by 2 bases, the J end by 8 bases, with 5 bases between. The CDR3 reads CASSETGTQYF. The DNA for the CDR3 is TGTGCCAGCAGTGAAACCGGTACGCAGTATTTT. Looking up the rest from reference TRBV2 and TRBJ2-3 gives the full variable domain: EPEVTQTPSHQVTQMGQEVILRCVPISNHLYFYWYRQILGQKVEFLVSFYNNEISEKSEIFDDQFSVERPDGSNFTLKIRSTKLEDSAMYFCASSETGTQYFGPGTRLTVL.

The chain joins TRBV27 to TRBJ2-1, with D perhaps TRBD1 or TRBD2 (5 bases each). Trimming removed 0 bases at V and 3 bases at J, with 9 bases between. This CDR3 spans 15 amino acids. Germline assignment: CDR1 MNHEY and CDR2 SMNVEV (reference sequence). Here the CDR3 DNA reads TGTGCCAGCAGTTTATCAGGGGCGGGCTACAATGAGCAGTTCTTC. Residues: CASSLSGAGYNEQFF.